These T cell receptor beta chains were read from a single sample in a study of blood T cell repertoires in COVID-19. The assay was immunoSEQ multiplex PCR, and TCRdb's table has in-frame clones only and misses some. This table holds approximately 57,000 clones, roughly four fifths found once. Material: peripheral blood. Receptors originate from a woman of 80 years or more with acute or convalescent COVID-19. Each CDR3 is given without its conserved first and last residue. Each record gives: V gene, D gene, J gene, CDR3 protein. The D gene is left open where the match is weak.

V: TRBV6-2/TRBV6-3
D: NA
J: TRBJ1-5
CDR3: ASSSGGIHQPQH

V: TRBV29-1
D: TRBD1
J: TRBJ2-5
CDR3: SATGQGETQY

V: TRBV27
D: NA
J: TRBJ1-5
CDR3: ASSWAGIGQPQH

V: TRBV27
D: TRBD1
J: TRBJ2-7
CDR3: ASSFRRDRDNEQY

V: TRBV24-1
D: TRBD1
J: TRBJ2-7
CDR3: ATSDPGTAVSYEQY

V: TRBV2
D: NA
J: TRBJ2-2
CDR3: ASSEVGGLTSNTGELF

V: TRBV3-1/TRBV3-2
D: NA
J: TRBJ1-6
CDR3: ASRAGYNSPLH

V: TRBV7-2
D: TRBD1
J: TRBJ1-1
CDR3: ASSGGTGVRSTEAF

V: TRBV27
D: TRBD1
J: TRBJ2-3
CDR3: ASSTGTGQVTDTQY

V: TRBV7-3
D: TRBD1
J: TRBJ2-2
CDR3: ASSLRTGNTGELF

V: TRBV11-1
D: TRBD1
J: TRBJ2-5
CDR3: ASSDSDRGWETQY

V: TRBV18
D: NA
J: TRBJ2-2
CDR3: ASSLQRQPNTGELF

V: TRBV27
D: TRBD1
J: TRBJ1-2
CDR3: ASRGRGVVNGYT

V: TRBV10-1
D: TRBD2
J: TRBJ2-5
CDR3: ASSEGAGTRHETQY

V: TRBV28
D: NA
J: TRBJ2-7
CDR3: ASSLGGSSYEQY

V: TRBV12-3/TRBV12-4
D: NA
J: TRBJ2-2
CDR3: ASSGHRAGELF

V: TRBV21-1
D: NA
J: TRBJ1-6
CDR3: ASSKLAGGNSPLH

V: TRBV2
D: NA
J: TRBJ2-3
CDR3: ASSTDVTDTQY

V: TRBV28
D: NA
J: TRBJ1-2
CDR3: ASSLIRGGYT

V: TRBV9
D: TRBD1
J: TRBJ1-2
CDR3: ASSTPGQANGYT

V: TRBV27
D: TRBD2
J: TRBJ2-6
CDR3: ASSLSTPLTSGGAGANVLT

V: TRBV19
D: NA
J: TRBJ1-5
CDR3: ASSNRENQPQH

V: TRBV4-1
D: TRBD1
J: TRBJ2-3
CDR3: ASSQSGTVPSTDTQY

V: TRBV19
D: TRBD1
J: TRBJ2-2
CDR3: ASSTGGYTGELF

V: TRBV5-1
D: TRBD2
J: TRBJ2-3
CDR3: ASSLTSVGGADTQY

V: TRBV6-4
D: TRBD1
J: TRBJ2-2
CDR3: ASNGTVDTGELF

V: TRBV29-1
D: TRBD2
J: TRBJ2-3
CDR3: SAGGLVDTDTQY

V: TRBV5-1
D: NA
J: TRBJ2-7
CDR3: ASSHGTPNYEQY

V: TRBV28
D: NA
J: TRBJ1-1
CDR3: AINGKGNTEAF

V: TRBV7-8
D: NA
J: TRBJ1-2
CDR3: ASSLLVGTNYGYT

V: TRBV6-4
D: NA
J: TRBJ2-2
CDR3: ASSEVEGTGELF